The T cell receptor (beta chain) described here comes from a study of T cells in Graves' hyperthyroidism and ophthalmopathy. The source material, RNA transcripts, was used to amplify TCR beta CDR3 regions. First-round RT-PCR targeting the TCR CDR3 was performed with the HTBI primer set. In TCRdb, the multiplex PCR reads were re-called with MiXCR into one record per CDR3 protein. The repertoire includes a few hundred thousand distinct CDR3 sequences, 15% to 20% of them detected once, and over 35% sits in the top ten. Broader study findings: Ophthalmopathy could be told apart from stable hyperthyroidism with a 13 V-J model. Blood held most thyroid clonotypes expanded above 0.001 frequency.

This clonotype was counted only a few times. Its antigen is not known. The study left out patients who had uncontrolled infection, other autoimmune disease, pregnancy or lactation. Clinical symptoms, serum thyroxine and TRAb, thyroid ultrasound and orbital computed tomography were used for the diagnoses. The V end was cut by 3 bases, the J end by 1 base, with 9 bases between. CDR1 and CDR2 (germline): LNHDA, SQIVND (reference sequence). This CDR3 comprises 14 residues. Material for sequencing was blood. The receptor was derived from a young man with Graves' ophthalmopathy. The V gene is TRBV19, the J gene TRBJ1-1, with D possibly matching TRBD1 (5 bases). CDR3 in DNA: TGTGCCAGTAGTATTCCAGGGCAGAACACTGAAGCTTTCTTT. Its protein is CASSIPGQNTEAFF.